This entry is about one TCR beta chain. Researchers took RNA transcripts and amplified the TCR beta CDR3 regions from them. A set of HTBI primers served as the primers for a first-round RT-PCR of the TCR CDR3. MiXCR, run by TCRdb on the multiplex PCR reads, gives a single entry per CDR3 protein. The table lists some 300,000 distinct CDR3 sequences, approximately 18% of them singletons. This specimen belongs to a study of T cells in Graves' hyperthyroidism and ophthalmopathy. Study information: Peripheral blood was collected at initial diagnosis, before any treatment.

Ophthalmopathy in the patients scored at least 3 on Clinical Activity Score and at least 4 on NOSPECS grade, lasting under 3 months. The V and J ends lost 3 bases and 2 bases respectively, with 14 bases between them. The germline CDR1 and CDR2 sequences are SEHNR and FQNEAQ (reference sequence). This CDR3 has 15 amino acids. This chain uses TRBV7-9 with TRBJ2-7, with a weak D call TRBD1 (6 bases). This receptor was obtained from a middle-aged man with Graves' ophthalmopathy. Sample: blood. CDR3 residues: CASSLPRGPAYEQYF. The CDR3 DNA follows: TGTGCCAGCAGCTTGCCCAGGGGCCCTGCCTACGAGCAGTACTTC.